Detailed here is one TCR beta chain. Its antigen is unknown. RNA transcripts yielded amplified TCR beta CDR3 regions. First-round RT-PCR with HTBI primers amplified the TCR CDR3 region. TCRdb processed the multiplex PCR reads anew with MiXCR; each CDR3 protein has one entry. The profile shows hundreds of thousands of distinct CDR3 sequences, roughly 14% of them singletons. Germline V gives CDR1 SGHTA, CDR2 FQGNSA. There are 15 residues in the CDR3. Trimming cost V 8 bases and J 6 bases; bases outside gene matches: 12. These data are taken from a study of T cells in Graves' hyperthyroidism and ophthalmopathy. Study outcomes and limitations: Most thyroid-expanded clonotypes above 0.001 were also found in blood.

Patients having uncontrolled infection, another autoimmune disease, pregnancy or lactation were not included. This clonotype was sampled from a woman in her 40s with Graves' ophthalmopathy. Sequencing used blood. V and J are TRBV7-2 and TRBJ2-2, with TRBD2 matching 7 bases. The CDR3 region has the DNA TGTGCCAGCGGATACGCGGGAGTAAGCGCCGGGGAGCTGTTTTTT. It codes for CASGYAGVSAGELFF.